This TCR beta chain was profiled in a study of cytotoxic CD8 clonotypes in ibrutinib-treated CLL. Study findings and constraints: Sustained-remission and progressing patients had different sampling times. Public clonotypes showed up rarely, and on treatment they shrank or held steady.

Germline CDR1 is SGHTA and CDR2 is FQGNSA. Germline trimming cut 5 bases from V and 5 bases from J; bases unmatched to any gene: 6. There are 13 residues in the CDR3. As for this clone: Its antigen is still unknown.

The protocol was immunoSEQ multiplex PCR, while the TCRdb copy is restricted to in-frame clones and leaves out a portion. In the table there are some 200,000 clones, around 70% of which are singletons. Sequencing used PBMCs, obtained after 12 months of ibrutinib treatment. The receptor was derived from a human donor with chronic lymphocytic leukemia. The chain employs TRBV7-2 and TRBJ2-7; the match to TRBD1 covers 7 bases. CDR3 DNA: TGTGCCAGCAGCCGTTCCCAGGGGGACGAGCAGTACTTC. The encoded protein is CASSRSQGDEQYF.